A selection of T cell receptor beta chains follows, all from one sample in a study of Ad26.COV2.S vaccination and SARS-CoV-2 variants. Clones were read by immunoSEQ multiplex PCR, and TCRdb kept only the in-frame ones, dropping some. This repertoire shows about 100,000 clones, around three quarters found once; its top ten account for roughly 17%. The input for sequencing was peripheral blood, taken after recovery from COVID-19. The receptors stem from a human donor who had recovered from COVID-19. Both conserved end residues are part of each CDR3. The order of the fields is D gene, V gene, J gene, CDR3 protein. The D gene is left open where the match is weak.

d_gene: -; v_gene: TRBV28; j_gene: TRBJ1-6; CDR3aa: CASRIYSGRNSPLHF
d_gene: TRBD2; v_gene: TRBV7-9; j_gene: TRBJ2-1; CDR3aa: CASSLVLRGNNEQFF
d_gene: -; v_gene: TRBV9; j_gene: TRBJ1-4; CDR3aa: CASSVGPAGAGEKLFF
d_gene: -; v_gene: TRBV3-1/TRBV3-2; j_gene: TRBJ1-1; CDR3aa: CASSQDSGRNTEAFF
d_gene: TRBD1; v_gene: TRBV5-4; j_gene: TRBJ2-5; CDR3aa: CASRGQGTQYF
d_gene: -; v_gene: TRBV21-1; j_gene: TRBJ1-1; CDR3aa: CASSTHSDPRSTEAFF
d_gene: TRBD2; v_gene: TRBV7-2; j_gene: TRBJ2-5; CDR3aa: CASGRGGRSETQYF
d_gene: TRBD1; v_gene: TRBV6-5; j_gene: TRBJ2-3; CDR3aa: CASGGRGLDTQYF
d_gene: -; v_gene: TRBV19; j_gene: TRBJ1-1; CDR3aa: CASSIGTGPIVEAFF
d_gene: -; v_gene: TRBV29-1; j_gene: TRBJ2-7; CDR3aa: CSVEQVSSYEQYF
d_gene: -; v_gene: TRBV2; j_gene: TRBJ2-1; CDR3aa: CASIEGSLWTNEQFF
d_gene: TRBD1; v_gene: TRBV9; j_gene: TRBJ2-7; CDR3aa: CASSARTGGYEQYF
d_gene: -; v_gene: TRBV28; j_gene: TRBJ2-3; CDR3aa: CASQFPRTTDTQYF
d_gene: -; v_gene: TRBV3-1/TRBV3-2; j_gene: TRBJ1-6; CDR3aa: CASSRVRDNSPLHF
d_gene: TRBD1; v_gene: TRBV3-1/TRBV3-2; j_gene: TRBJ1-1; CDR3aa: CASSRRQGGTEAFF
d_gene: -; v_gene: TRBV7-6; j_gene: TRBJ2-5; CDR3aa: CASSPARQQETQYF
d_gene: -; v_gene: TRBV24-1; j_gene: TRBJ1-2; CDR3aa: CATSDLGANYGYTF
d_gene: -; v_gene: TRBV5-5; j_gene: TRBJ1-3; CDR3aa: CASSLVPHLRSGNTIYF
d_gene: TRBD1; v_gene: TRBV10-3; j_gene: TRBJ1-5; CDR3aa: CAISETQGSQPQHF
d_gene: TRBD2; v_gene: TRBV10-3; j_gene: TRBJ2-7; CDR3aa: CAISLLGASGGLEQYF
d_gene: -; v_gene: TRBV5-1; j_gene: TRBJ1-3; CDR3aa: CASSSQGHGSGNTIYF
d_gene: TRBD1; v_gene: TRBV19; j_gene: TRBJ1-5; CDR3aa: CASSALTSQGHSQPQHF
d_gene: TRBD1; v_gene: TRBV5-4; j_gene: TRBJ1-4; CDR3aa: CASSLRGGAGEKLFF
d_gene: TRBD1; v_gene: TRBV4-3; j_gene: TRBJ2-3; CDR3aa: CASSQTHPGQGVADTQYF
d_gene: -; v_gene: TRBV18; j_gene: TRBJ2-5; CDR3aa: CASSPQGPYSQETQYF
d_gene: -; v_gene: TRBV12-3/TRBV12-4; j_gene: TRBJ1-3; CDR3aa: CASSLEGNTIYF
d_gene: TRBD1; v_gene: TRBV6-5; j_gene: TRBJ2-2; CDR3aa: CASSYATGVPTGELFF
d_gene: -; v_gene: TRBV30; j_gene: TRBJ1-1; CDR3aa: CAQAGNTEAFF
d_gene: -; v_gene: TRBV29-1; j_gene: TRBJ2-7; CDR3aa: CSWGGPYEQYF
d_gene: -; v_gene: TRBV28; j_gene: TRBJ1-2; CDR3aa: CASSGGPSPVNYGYTF
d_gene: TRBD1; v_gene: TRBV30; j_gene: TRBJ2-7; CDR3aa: CAWMGTGKYEQYF
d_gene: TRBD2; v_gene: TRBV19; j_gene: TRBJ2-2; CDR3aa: CASSPRAGVTGELFF